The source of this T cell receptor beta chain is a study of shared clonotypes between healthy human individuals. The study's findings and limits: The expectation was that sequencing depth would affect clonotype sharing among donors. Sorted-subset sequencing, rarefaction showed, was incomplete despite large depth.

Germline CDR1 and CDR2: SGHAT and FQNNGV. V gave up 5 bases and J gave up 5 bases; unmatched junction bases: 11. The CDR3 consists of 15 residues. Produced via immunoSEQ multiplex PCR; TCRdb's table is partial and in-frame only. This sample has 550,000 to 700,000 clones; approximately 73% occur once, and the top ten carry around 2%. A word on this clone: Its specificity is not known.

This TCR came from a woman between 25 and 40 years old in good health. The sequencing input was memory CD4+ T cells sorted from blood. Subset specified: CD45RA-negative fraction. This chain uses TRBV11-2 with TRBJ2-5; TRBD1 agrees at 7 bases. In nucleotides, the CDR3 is TGTGCCAGCAGCCCGCTGGGGCAGGGGGATGAGACCCAGTACTTC. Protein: CASSPLGQGDETQYF.